The clone carrying this T cell receptor beta chain occurred a few times. One entry per CDR3 protein, called by TCRdb with MiXCR from the 5' RACE reads. The table records roughly 720,000 distinct CDR3 sequences, approximately 18% of them present only once. This entry belongs to a study of identical twins. Losses at the gene ends were 1 base for V and 5 bases for J; bases not matched to a gene: 6. This CDR3 is built from 16 residues. The germline V gene has CDR1 SGHTA and CDR2 FQGNSA. The data also belong to a second study, concerning T cells expressing NK-cell markers.

The TCR comes from a woman under 30 in good health. Sequencing used PBMCs. This chain uses TRBV7-2 with TRBJ2-7; 12 bases fit TRBD2. CDR3 residues: CASSLVSSGRAHEQYF. The CDR3, as DNA: TGTGCCAGCAGCTTAGTATCTAGCGGGAGGGCCCACGAGCAGTACTTC.